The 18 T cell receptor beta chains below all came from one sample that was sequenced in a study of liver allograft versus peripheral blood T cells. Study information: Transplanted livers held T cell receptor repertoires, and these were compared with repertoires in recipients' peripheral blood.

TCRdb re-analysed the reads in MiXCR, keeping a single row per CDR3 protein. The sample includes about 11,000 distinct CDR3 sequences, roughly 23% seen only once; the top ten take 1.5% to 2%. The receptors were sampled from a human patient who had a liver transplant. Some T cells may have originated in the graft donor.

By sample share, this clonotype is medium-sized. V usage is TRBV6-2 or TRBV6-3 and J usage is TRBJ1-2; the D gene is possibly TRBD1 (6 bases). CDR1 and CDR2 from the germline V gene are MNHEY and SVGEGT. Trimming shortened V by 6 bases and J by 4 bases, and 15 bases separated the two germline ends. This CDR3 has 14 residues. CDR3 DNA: TGTGCCAGCAGGAGGGGGGCGCTCAGCTATGGCTACACCTTC. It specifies CASRRGALSYGYTF.

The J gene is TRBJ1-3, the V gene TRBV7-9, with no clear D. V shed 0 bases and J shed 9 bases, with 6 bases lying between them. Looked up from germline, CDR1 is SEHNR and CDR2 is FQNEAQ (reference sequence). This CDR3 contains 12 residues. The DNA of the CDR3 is TGTGCCAGCAGCTTAGCGGGATCCACCATATATTTT. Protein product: CASSLAGSTIYF.

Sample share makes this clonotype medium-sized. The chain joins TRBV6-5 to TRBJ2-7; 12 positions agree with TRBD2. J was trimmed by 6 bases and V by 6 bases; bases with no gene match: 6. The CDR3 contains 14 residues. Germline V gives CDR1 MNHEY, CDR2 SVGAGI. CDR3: CASSRLAGVGEQYF. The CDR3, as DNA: TGTGCCAGCAGCCGACTAGCGGGAGTTGGCGAGCAGTACTTC.

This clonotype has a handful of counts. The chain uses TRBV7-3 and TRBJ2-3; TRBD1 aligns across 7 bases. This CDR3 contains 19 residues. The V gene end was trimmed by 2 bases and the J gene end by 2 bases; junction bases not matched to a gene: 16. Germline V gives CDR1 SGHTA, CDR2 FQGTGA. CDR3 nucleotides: TGTGCCAGCAGCTTAGCCAGGGGGTGGTTTTACCTACACACAGATACGCAGTATTTT. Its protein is CASSLARGWFYLHTDTQYF.

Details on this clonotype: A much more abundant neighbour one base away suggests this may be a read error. CDR3 DNA sequence: TGTGCCAGCAGGTTAATGGGACAGCCTAATGAAAAACTGTATTTT. This translates into CASRLMGQPNEKLYF. The V gene is TRBV6-5, the J gene TRBJ1-4, with TRBD1 matching over 7 bases. This CDR3 spans 15 amino acids. The germline V gene encodes CDR1 MNHEY and CDR2 SVGAGI.

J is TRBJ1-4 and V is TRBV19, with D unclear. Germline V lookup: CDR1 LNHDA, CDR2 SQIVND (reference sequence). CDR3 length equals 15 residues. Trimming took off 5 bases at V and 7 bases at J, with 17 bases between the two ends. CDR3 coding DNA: TGTGCCAGTAGTCCCTCGGAGGGTATAGGTGAAAAACTGTTTTTT. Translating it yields CASSPSEGIGEKLFF.

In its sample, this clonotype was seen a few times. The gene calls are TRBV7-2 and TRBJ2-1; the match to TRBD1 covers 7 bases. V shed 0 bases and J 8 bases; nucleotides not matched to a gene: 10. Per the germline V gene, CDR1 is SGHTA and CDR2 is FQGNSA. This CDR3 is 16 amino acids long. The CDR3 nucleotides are TGTGCCAGCAGCTTAGCTAGCGACAGGGTCGCGGATGAGCAGTTCTTC. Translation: CASSLASDRVADEQFF.

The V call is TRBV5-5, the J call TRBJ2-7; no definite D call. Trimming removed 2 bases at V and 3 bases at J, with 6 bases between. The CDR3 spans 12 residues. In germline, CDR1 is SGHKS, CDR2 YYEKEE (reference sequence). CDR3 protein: CASSFRGYEQYF. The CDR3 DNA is TGTGCCAGCAGCTTTCGTGGCTACGAGCAGTACTTC. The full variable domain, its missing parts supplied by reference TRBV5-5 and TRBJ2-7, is DAGVTQSPTHLIKTRGQQVTLRCSPISGHKSVSWYQQVLGQGPQFIFQYYEKEERGRGNFPDRFSARQFPNYSSELNVNALLLGDSALYLCASSFRGYEQYFGPGTRLTVT.

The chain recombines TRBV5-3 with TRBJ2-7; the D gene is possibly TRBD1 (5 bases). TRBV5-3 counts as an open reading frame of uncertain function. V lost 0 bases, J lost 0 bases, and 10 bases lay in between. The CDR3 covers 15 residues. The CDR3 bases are TGTGCCAGAAGCTTGGAGGGGAACAACTCCTACGAGCAGTACTTC. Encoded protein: CARSLEGNNSYEQYF.

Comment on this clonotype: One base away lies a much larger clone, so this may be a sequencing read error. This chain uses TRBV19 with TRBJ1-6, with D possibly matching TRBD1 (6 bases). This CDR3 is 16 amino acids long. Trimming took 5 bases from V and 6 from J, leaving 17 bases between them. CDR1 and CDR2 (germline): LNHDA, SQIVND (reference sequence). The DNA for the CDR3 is TGTGCCAGTAGTTCAACAGGGCCGCCTAGTAATTCACCCCTCCACTTT. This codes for CASSSTGPPSNSPLHF.

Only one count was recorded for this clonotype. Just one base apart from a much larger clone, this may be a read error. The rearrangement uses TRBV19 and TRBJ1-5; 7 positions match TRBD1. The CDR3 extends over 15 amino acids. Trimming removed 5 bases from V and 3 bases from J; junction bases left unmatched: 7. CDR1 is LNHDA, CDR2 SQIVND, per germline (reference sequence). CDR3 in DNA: TGTGCCAGTAGTGTACAGACAGGGTACAATCAGCCCCAGCATTTT. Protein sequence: CASSVQTGYNQPQHF.

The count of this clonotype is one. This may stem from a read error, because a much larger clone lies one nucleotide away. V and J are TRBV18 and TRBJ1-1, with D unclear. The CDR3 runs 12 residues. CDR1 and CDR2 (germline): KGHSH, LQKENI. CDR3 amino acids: CASSPERTEALF. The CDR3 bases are TGTGCCAGCTCACCGGAGAGAACTGAAGCTTTATTT.

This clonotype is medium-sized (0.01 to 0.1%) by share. DNA of the CDR3: TGTGCCAGCAAACGTTCCGGGACAGCTGATTTGGCCCTCCACTTT. Amino acid sequence: CASKRSGTADLALHF. The V gene is TRBV7-9, the J gene TRBJ1-6; 7 bases fit TRBD1. The germline gives CDR1 SEHNR, CDR2 FQNEAQ (reference sequence). The J segment lost 14 bases and the V segment lost 7 bases, leaving 17 bases of the junction unmatched. There are 15 residues in the CDR3.

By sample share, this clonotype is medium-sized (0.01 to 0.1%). The CDR3 DNA is TGTGCCAGCAGCCGAAAGACAGGGCCTTTCTACGAGCAGTACTTC. The encoded protein is CASSRKTGPFYEQYF. V gene TRBV6-5 combines with J gene TRBJ2-7; 7 bases are shared with TRBD1. This CDR3 has 15 residues. Germline V lookup: CDR1 MNHEY, CDR2 SVGAGI. The trim removed 6 bases at V and 3 bases at J, leaving 11 bases unmatched.

CDR3 loop: CASSVDSYSNQPQHF. The DNA for the CDR3 is TGTGCCAGCAGTGTGGACAGTTATAGCAATCAGCCCCAGCATTTT. The rearrangement joins TRBV6-6 to TRBJ1-5; D might be TRBD1 (6 bases). Germline-derived CDR1 and CDR2 are MNHNY and SVGAGI (reference sequence). The CDR3 covers 15 residues. Trimming cost V 5 bases and J 0 bases, with 11 bases left between them.

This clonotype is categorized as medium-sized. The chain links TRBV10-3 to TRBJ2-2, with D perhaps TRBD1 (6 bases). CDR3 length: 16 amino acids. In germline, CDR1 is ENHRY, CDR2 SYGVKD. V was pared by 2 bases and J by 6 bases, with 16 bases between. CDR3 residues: CAISEIRGLKAGELFF. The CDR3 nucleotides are TGTGCCATCAGTGAGATAAGGGGGTTGAAGGCCGGGGAGCTGTTTTTT.

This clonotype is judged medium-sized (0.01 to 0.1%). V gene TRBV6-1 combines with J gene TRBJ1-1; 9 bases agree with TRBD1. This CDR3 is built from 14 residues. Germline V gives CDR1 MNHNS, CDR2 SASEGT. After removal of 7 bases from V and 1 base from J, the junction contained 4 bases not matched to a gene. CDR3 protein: CASTRGQGNTEAFF. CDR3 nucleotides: TGTGCCAGCACCCGGGGACAGGGGAACACTGAAGCTTTCTTT.

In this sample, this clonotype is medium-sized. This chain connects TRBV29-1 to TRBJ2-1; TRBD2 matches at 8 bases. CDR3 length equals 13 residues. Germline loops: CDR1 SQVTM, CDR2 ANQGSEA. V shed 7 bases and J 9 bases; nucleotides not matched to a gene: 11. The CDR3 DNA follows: TGCAGCGCCCACAATAGCCGGGGGGGTGAGCAGTTCTTC. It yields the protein CSAHNSRGGEQFF.